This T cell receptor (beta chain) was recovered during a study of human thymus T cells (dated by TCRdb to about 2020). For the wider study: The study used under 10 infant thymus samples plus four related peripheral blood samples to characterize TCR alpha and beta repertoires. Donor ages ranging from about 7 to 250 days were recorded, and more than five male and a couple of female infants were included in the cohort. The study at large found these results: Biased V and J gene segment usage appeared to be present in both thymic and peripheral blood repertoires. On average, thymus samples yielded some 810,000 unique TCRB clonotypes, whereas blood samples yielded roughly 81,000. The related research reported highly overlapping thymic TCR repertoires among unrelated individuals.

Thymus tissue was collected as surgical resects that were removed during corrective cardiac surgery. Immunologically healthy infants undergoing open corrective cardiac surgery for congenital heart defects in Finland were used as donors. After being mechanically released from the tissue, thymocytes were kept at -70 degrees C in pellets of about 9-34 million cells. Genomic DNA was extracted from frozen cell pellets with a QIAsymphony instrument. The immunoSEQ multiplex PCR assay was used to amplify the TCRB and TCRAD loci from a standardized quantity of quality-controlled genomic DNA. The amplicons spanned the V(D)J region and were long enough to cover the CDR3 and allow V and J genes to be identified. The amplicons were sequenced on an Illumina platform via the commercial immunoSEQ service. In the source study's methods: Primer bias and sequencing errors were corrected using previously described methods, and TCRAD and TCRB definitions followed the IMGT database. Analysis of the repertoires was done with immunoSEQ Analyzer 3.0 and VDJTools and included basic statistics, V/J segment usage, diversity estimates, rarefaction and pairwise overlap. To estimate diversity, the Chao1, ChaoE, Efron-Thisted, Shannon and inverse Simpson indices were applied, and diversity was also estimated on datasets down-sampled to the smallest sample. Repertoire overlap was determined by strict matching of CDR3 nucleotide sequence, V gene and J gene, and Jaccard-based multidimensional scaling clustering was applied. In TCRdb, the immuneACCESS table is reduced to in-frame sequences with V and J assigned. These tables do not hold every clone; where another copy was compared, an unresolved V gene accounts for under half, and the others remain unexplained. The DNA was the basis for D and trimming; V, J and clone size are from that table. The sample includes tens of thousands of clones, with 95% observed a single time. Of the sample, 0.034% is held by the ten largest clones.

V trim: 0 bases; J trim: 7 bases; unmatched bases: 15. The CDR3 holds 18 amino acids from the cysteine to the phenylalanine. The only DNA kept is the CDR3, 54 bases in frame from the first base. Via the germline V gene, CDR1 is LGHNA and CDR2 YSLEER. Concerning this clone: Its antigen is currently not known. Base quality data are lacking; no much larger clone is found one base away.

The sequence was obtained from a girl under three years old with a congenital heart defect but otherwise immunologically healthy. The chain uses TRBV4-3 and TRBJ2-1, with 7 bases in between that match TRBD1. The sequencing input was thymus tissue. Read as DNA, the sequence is TGCGCCAGCAGCCAAGAAGTACTCGGGACAGACGACCCAAATGAGCAGTTCTTC. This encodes CASSQEVLGTDDPNEQFF.